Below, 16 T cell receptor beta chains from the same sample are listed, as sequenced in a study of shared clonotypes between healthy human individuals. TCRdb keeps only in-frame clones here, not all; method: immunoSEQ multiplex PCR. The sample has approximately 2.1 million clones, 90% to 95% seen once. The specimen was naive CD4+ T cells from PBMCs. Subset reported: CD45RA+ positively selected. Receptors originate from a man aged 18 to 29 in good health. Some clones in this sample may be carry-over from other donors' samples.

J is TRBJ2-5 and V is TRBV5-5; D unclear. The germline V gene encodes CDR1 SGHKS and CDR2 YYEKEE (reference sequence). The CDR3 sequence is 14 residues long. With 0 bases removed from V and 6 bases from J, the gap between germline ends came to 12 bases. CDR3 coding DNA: TGTGCCAGCAGCTTGGCCCATGCTGGGAAGACCCAGTACTTC. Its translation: CASSLAHAGKTQYF.

The CDR3 loop is CASSKLGPSVYEQYF. DNA for the CDR3: TGTGCCAGCAGTAAATTAGGCCCTAGCGTCTACGAGCAGTACTTC. The J gene is TRBJ2-7, the V gene TRBV27; D may be TRBD2 (6 bases). From germline, CDR1 is MNHEY and CDR2 SMNVEV (reference sequence). Trimming left V 5 bases short and J 3 bases short, with 17 bases between. This CDR3 has 15 residues.

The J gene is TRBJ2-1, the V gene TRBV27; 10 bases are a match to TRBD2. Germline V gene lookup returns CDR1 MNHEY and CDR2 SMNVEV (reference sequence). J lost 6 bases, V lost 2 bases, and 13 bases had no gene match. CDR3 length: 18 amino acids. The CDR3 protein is CASSLLLAGGTLANEQFF. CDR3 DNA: TGTGCCAGCAGTTTACTTTTAGCGGGAGGTACCCTAGCCAATGAGCAGTTCTTC.

CDR3 sequence reads: CASSPRAGTGNTIYF. CDR3 nucleotides: TGTGCCAGCAGTCCCAGGGCGGGGACTGGAAACACCATATATTTT. The V call is TRBV11-2, the J call TRBJ1-3, with D perhaps matching TRBD1 (5 bases). The germline V gene has CDR1 SGHAT and CDR2 FQNNGV. This CDR3 contains 15 residues. V was pared by 6 bases and J by 2 bases, with 14 bases between. The entire variable domain, with the rest obtained from reference TRBV11-2 and TRBJ1-3, is as follows: EAGVAQSPRYKIIEKRQSVAFWCNPISGHATLYWYQQILGQGPKLLIQFQNNGVVDDSQLPKDRFSAERLKGVDSTLKIQPAKLEDSAVYLCASSPRAGTGNTIYFGEGSWLTVV.

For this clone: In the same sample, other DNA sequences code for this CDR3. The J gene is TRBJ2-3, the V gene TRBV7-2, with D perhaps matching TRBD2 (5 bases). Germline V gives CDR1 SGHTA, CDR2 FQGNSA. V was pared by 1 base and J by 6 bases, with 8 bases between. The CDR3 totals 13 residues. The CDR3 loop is CASSLEREDTQYF. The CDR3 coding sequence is TGTGCCAGCAGCTTAGAGAGGGAGGATACGCAGTATTTT.

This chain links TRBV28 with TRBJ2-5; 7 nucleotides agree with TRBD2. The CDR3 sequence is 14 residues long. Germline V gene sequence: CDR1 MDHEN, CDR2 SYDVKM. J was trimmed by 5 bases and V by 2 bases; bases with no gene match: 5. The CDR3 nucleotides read TGTGCCAGCAGTTTACGGGGGGTGGACGAGACCCAGTACTTC. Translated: CASSLRGVDETQYF. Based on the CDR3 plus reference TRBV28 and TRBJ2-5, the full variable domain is DVKVTQSSRYLVKRTGEKVFLECVQDMDHENMFWYRQDPGLGLRLIYFSYDVKMKEKGDIPEGYSVSREKKERFSLILESASTNQTSMYLCASSLRGVDETQYFGPGTRLLVL.

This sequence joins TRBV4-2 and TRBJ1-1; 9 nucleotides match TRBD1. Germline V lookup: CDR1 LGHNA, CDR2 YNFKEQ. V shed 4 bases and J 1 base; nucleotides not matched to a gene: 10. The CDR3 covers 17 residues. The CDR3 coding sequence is TGTGCCAGCAGCCTACTCCCGGGACAGGGAACGAACACTGAAGCTTTCTTT. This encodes CASSLLPGQGTNTEAFF.

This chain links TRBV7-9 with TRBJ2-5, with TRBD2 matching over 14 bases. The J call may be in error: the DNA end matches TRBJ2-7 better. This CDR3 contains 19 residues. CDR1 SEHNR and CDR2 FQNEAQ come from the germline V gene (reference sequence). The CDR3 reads CASSRGLAGDEPVVYEQYF. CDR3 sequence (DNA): TGTGCCAGCAGCAGGGGACTAGCGGGAGATGAACCCGTGGTGTACGAGCAGTACTTC.

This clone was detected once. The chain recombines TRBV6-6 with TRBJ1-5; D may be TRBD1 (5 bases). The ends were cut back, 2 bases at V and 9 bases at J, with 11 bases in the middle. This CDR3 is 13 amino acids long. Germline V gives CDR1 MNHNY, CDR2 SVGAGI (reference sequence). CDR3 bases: TGTGCCAGCAGTTACGTAGGGGCGGGGCCCCAGCATTTT. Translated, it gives CASSYVGAGPQHF.

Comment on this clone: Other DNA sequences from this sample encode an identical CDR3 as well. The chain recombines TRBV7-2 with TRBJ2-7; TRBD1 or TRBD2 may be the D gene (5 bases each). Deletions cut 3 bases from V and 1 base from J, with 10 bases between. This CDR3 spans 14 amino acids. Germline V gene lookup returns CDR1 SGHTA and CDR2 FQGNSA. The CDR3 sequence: CASSLGVGSYEQYF. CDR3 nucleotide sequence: TGTGCCAGCAGCTTGGGGGTTGGGTCCTACGAGCAGTACTTC.

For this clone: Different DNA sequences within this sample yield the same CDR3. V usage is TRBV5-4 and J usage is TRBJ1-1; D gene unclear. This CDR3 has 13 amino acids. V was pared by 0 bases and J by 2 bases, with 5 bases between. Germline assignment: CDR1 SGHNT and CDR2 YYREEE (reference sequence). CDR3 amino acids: CASSLARNTEAFF. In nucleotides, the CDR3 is TGTGCCAGCAGCTTGGCTCGTAACACTGAAGCTTTCTTT.

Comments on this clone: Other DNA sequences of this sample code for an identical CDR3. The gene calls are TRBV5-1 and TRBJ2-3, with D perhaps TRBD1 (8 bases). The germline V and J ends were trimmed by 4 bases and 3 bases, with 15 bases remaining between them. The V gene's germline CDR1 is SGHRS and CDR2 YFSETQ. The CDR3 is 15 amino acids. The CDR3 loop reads CASSRTGGGTDTQYF. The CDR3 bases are TGCGCCAGCAGCAGAACAGGGGGAGGGACAGATACGCAGTATTTT.

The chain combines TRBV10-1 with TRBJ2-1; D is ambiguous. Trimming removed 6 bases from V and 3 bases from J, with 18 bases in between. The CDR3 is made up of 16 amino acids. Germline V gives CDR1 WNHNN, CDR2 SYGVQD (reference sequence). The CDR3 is CASSPNSFPNYNEQFF. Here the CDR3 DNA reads TGCGCCAGCAGCCCGAACAGCTTCCCTAACTACAATGAGCAGTTCTTC.

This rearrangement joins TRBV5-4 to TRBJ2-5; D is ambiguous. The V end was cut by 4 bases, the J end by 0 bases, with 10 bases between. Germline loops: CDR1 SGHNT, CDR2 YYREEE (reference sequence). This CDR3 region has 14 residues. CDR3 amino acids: CASSLGTDQETQYF. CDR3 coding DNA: TGTGCCAGCAGCCTTGGCACAGACCAAGAGACCCAGTACTTC.

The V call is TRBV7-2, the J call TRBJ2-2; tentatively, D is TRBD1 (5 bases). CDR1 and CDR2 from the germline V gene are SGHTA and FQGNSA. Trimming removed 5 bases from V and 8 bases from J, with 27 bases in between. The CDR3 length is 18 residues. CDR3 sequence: CASSLTLRQHLRPGELFF. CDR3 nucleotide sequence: TGTGCCAGCAGCCTCACTCTGAGACAGCACTTGCGCCCGGGGGAGCTGTTTTTT.

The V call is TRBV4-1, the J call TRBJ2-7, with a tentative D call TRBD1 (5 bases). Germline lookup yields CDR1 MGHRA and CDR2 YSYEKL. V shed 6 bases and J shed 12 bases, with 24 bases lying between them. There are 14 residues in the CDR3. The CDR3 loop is CASSSDIRAERRYF. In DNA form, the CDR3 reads TGCGCCAGCAGTTCGGACATCCGGGCCGAGAGGCGGTACTTC.